This T cell receptor beta chain was profiled in a study of shared clonotypes between healthy human individuals (dated by TCRdb to 2020 to 2021). Looking at the study overall: Two women and a few men aged 18 to 49 years were included in the cohort. Per donor, three plates each were used for CD4 naive and CD4 memory, two for CD8 naive, and one for CD8 memory. Leukapheresis yielded between about 0.9 and 10 billion PBMCs per donor. Blood TCR repertoires of five healthy adults were deeply sequenced to estimate repertoire size and the extent of clonotype sharing between individuals. Libraries were prepared and TCR repertoires were sequenced by different laboratories using diverse techniques, in order to increase sequencing depth and limit assay-specific biases. The research as a whole found: Rarefaction of sorted-subset datasets indicated incomplete sequencing despite the large sequencing depth. Because the study included a small number of donors, the genetic and exposure-history diversity represented was limited. Around 5.4% of naive CD4, around 3.6% of naive CD8, roughly 2.4% of memory CD4, and about 0.4% of memory CD8 clonotypes were shared across several donors. Compared with non-shared clonotypes, the clonotypes found in all four sorted-subset donors had higher generation probabilities. Sampling was restricted to blood, and TCR repertoires in tissues likely differ from the TCR repertoires found in blood. Estimated clonotype richness was generally larger for naive than for memory subsets. Pairwise subsampling indicated that sequencing depth was expected to affect the degree of clonotype sharing among donors.

A word on this clone: Its antigen target is currently unknown. Per-nucleotide qualities are absent, and no much larger clonotype sits a single base away.

TCR CDR3 regions were amplified from genomic DNA by multiplex PCR using the deep immunoSEQ assay. Extracted genomic DNA from each cell subset was spread evenly across all wells of several immunoSEQ 96-well plates, with each plate serving as a replicate. For sorted subsets, 200 to 250 ng genomic DNA, equal to about 30,000 T cell genomes, was loaded into each replicate PCR. Purified libraries were measured with a Qubit 3.0 fluorometer, size-checked on a Bioanalyzer 2100, and measured again with the KAPA Library Quantification kit. Every immunoSEQ 96-well plate was sequenced on a separate single-read 150-cycle Illumina NextSeq 550 flow cell. On the authors' methods: Because only junctional sequences without quality scores were contained in the immunoSEQ output, filtering matching that applied to full-length reads could not be performed. To assign V/J genes and CDR3, sequences were annotated against IMGT germline references using PyIR, a Python wrapper for IgBLAST v1.9. Reads with weak V/J assignments (E-value above 1e-6), missing CDR3, stop codons, out-of-frame junctions, or ambiguous translated residues were removed. V3J clonotypes were defined as sequences sharing the same inferred V gene, J gene, and CDR3 amino acid sequence. Percentage overlap between repertoires was calculated by dividing the number of shared unique clonotypes by the size of the smaller repertoire. RTK rarefaction, the Chao1 estimator, and Recon v2.1 estimates of unobserved clonotypes were used to assess repertoire richness. Generation probabilities for all TCRbeta clonotypes obtained by the gDNA method from four donors were computed using OLGA. TCRdb carries this immuneACCESS record with in-frame sequences only. Its versions omit some clonotypes, under half of them owing to an unresolved V gene in the studies checked, with the rest unexplained. D and trimming were read from the DNA, whereas the V and J calls and clone size are those reported in that table. The sample table records more than 1,200,000 clones; roughly 98.5% of these occur just once. The ten top clones hold 0.36% of the sample.

Taken from cysteine to phenylalanine, the CDR3 has 14 residues. The only DNA kept is the CDR3, 42 bases in frame from the first base. V is cut by 1 base and J by 10 bases, and the space between the germline ends is 14 bases. CDR1 LGHNA and CDR2 YSLEER are derived from the germline V gene. Healthy HIV-negative adults with no recently reported acute infections or vaccinations were included as donors. All donors were Caucasian adults living in Nashville, Tennessee, USA. CD4+ T cells were enriched by magnetic negative selection; naive cells were then positively selected on CD45RA, and the negative fraction formed the memory subset. Blood was collected by leukapheresis, and PBMCs were isolated by Ficoll-Histopaque density gradient centrifugation and then cryopreserved in liquid nitrogen vapor phase. Analytical flow cytometry was used to check the purity and quantity of every magnetically sorted T cell population. Genomic DNA was isolated from each sorted fraction and quantified by UV absorbance on a Nanodrop 2000c.

The chain couples TRBV4-3 to TRBJ2-1; the D gene lacks a confident call. The sequenced sample consisted of naive CD4+ T cells sorted from blood. According to the study, the label for this sample's cell subset or site signals: CD45RA+ positively selected. The source of this sequence is a man younger than 40 in good health. In nucleotide form, the sequence is TGCGCCAGCAGCCAAGCCTTGGTTCTGGGCGAGCAGTTCTTC. Translated, this gives CASSQALVLGEQFF.